The clone carrying this T cell receptor beta chain occurred once. This record comes from a study of blood T cell repertoires in COVID-19. Study as a whole: The United States, Italy and Spain were the sources of the acute and convalescent COVID-19 samples. PBMCs, B-cell-depleted T cells, or T cells provided the cDNA or gDNA that made up the material.

TCRdb keeps only in-frame clones here, not all; method: immunoSEQ multiplex PCR. The table includes roughly 250,000 clones, 83% detected once. CDR3 length: 15 residues. The germline CDR1 and CDR2 sequences are SGHAT and FQDESV (reference sequence). With V trimmed by 5 bases and J by 8 bases, 9 bases remained unmatched. V usage is TRBV11-1 and J usage is TRBJ2-1; 10 positions agree with TRBD2. Sequencing was performed on peripheral blood. The TCR sequence derives from a woman aged 45-65 years with acute or convalescent COVID-19. As DNA, the CDR3 is TGTGCCAGCAGCCATAAGCGGGAGGGCCGCGATGAGCAGTTCTTC. Encoded protein: CASSHKREGRDEQFF.